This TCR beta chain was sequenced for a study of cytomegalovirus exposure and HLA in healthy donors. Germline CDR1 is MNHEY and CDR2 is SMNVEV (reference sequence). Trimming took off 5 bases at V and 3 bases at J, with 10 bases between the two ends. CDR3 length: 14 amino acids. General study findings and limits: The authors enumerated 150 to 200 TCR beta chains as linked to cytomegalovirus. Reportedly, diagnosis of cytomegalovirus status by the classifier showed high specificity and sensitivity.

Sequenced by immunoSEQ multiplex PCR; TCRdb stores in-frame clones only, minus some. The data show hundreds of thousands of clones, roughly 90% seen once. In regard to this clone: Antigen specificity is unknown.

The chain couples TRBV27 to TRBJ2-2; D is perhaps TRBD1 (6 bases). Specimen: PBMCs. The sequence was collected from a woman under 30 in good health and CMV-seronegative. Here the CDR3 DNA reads TGTGCCAGCAGTAGTCCAGGGGACACCGGGGAGCTGTTTTTT. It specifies CASSSPGDTGELFF.